Shown below are 17 T cell receptor beta chains from a single sample sequenced in a study of cytomegalovirus exposure and HLA in healthy donors (dated 2017 in TCRdb). The library was prepared using the immunoSEQ multiplex PCR assay. A mixture of 60 forward primers for TCR Vbeta segments and 13 reverse primers for TCR Jbeta segments was used in the multiplex PCR. TCRdb's version of the immuneACCESS table is confined to in-frame rearrangements and falls short of the full clone set. An unresolved V gene accounts for under half of the shortfall where checked; the remainder is of unknown origin. A total of some 65,000 clones appear in this sample, approximately 80% of them only once. The top ten clonotypes cover about 3% of the sample. The sequencing input was PBMCs. The receptors stem from a girl under 18 in good health and CMV-seropositive.

The rearrangement links TRBV30 to TRBJ2-7, with 8 bases identical to TRBD1. V lost 4 bases, J lost 3 bases, and 5 bases stayed unmatched. This CDR3 has 13 amino acids. Germline V gene sequence: CDR1 GTSNPN, CDR2 SVGIG (reference sequence). The CDR3 DNA is TGTGCCTGGAACAGGGGGACTCACTACGAGCAGTACTTC. Residues: CAWNRGTHYEQYF.

The chain links TRBV27 to TRBJ2-2, with 12 bases lining up with TRBD2. Germline CDR1 MNHEY, CDR2 SMNVEV (reference sequence). This CDR3 comprises 14 residues. The J segment lost 6 bases and the V segment lost 7 bases, leaving 3 bases of the junction unmatched. The CDR3 protein is CASTTSGGPGELFF. CDR3 DNA sequence: TGTGCCAGCACGACTAGCGGGGGCCCCGGGGAGCTGTTTTTT.

The chain combines TRBV28 with TRBJ1-4; 8 nucleotides match TRBD1. Germline V CDR1 and CDR2: MDHEN, SYDVKM. V was clipped by 1 base and J by 7 bases; unmatched bases: 8. CDR3 length equals 16 residues. CDR3 loop: CASSLFGTGQSEKLFF. Here the CDR3 DNA reads TGTGCCAGCAGTTTATTTGGGACAGGTCAATCTGAAAAACTGTTTTTT.

The rearrangement joins TRBV5-4 to TRBJ2-7, with 9 bases identical to TRBD1. The CDR3 totals 15 residues. The V gene's germline CDR1 is SGHNT and CDR2 YYREEE (reference sequence). The V and J ends lost 4 bases and 2 bases, in that order; junction bases with no gene match: 7. CDR3 in amino acids: CASSLGTGMPYEQYF. Here the CDR3 DNA reads TGTGCCAGCAGCCTCGGGACAGGGATGCCCTACGAGCAGTACTTC. Drawing the rest from reference TRBV5-4 and TRBJ2-7, the complete variable domain is ETGVTQSPTHLIKTRGQQVTLRCSSQSGHNTVSWYQQALGQGPQFIFQYYREEENGRGNFPPRFSGLQFPNYSSELNVNALELDDSALYLCASSLGTGMPYEQYFGPGTRLTVT.

CDR3 region: CASSFWTGTEAFF. The CDR3 DNA reads as TGTGCCAGCAGTTTTTGGACAGGGACTGAAGCTTTCTTT. The chain combines TRBV6-5 with TRBJ1-1, with 8 bases that match TRBD1. Trimming cost V 4 bases and J 5 bases; bases outside gene matches: 3. The CDR3 length is 13 residues. Germline CDR1 MNHEY, CDR2 SVGAGI.

The chain has TRBV7-9 and TRBJ1-2, with unresolved D. This CDR3 has 14 residues. Trimming shortened V by 2 bases and J by 4 bases, and 11 bases separated the two germline ends. From germline, CDR1 is SEHNR and CDR2 FQNEAQ (reference sequence). The CDR3 DNA sequence: TGTGCCAGCAGCTTACTTACAGAATTCTATGGCTACACCTTC. Its protein is CASSLLTEFYGYTF.

This clone was found once. This chain connects TRBV28 to TRBJ1-3, with D hard to call. Trimming took 6 bases from V and 2 from J, leaving 11 bases between them. Germline V CDR1 and CDR2: MDHEN, SYDVKM. The CDR3 runs 14 residues. The CDR3 reads CASSQTATGNTIYF. The CDR3 DNA reads TGTGCCAGCAGCCAAACAGCTACTGGAAACACCATATATTTT.

The rearrangement joins TRBV6-5 to TRBJ1-2; tentatively, D is TRBD1 (6 bases). V lost 2 bases to trimming and J lost 8 bases, with 12 bases between them. Germline V CDR1 and CDR2: MNHEY, SVGAGI. The CDR3 runs 13 residues. CDR3 in DNA: TGTGCCAGCAGTTACCGACAAGGGGGAGGCTACACCTTC. Translating gives CASSYRQGGGYTF.

The genes are TRBV4-3 and TRBJ2-7, with TRBD2 matching over 12 bases. Germline assignment: CDR1 LGHNA and CDR2 YSLEER. This CDR3 is built from 17 residues. Unmatched junction bases numbered 10, after V lost 1 base and J lost 6 bases. The chain's CDR3 is CASSQGSGLAGFGEQYF. The CDR3 DNA reads as TGCGCCAGCAGCCAAGGGAGTGGACTAGCGGGATTTGGCGAGCAGTACTTC.

The chain recombines TRBV4-3 with TRBJ1-4, with D tentatively TRBD1 (5 bases). This CDR3 has 14 residues. Germline values: CDR1 LGHNA, CDR2 YSLEER. V lost 0 bases, J lost 8 bases, and 10 bases lay in between. CDR3 in DNA: TGCGCCAGCAGCCAAGAAAAGGGGCGGGAAAAACTGTTTTTT. Translating gives CASSQEKGREKLFF.

The chain uses TRBV20-1 and TRBJ2-1; the D gene is possibly TRBD2 (5 bases). This CDR3 is 11 amino acids long. Germline V gene data show CDR1 as DFQATT and CDR2 as SNEGSKA (reference sequence). V gave up 4 bases and J gave up 9 bases, with 10 bases separating them. This CDR3 is CSATSRGEQFF. In DNA, the CDR3 is TGCAGTGCTACGTCCCGGGGTGAGCAGTTCTTC.

Only a few counts were recorded for this clone. The chain employs TRBV4-3 and TRBJ2-7, with a weak D call TRBD2 (5 bases). From germline, CDR1 is LGHNA and CDR2 YSLEER. V lost 0 bases, J lost 2 bases, and 11 bases lay in between. The CDR3 is 15 amino acids. The CDR3 spells CASSQDEGETYEQYF. DNA of the CDR3: TGCGCCAGCAGCCAAGATGAGGGTGAAACCTACGAGCAGTACTTC.

The count of this clone is one. V gene TRBV5-1 combines with J gene TRBJ2-7, with D maybe TRBD2 (5 bases). V dropped 4 bases and J dropped 5 bases, with 7 bases sitting between them. CDR3 length: 11 amino acids. Per the germline V gene, CDR1 is SGHRS and CDR2 is YFSETQ. The CDR3 loop is CASSLRDEQYF. CDR3 nucleotide sequence: TGCGCCAGCAGCCTGAGGGACGAGCAGTACTTC.

The genes are TRBV4-1 and TRBJ2-7; D is possibly TRBD1 (6 bases). CDR1 and CDR2 (germline): MGHRA, YSYEKL. This CDR3 contains 17 residues. V was cut by 4 bases and J by 2 bases, with 21 bases left in between. For the CDR3, the DNA is TGCGCCAGCAGCCGTAGCACAGGGCAGCTGGCCACCTACGAGCAGTACTTC. This gives the protein CASSRSTGQLATYEQYF.

The rearrangement links TRBV25-1 to TRBJ1-3; tentatively, D is TRBD1 (5 bases). This CDR3 spans 14 amino acids. The germline V gene has CDR1 MGHDK and CDR2 SYGVNS. Between the trimmed V and J ends, which lost 6 bases and 2 bases, there was a span of 11 bases. DNA of the CDR3: TGTGCCAGCAGCCATCAGGGTGCTGGAAACACCATATATTTT. Its protein is CASSHQGAGNTIYF.

DNA for the CDR3: TGTGCCAGCAGACACCAGGGGGCCTCGAACACTGAAGCTTTCTTT. It encodes CASRHQGASNTEAFF. J is TRBJ1-1 and V is TRBV6-5; TRBD1 matches at 8 bases. CDR1 and CDR2 from the germline V gene are MNHEY and SVGAGI. The V gene end was trimmed by 6 bases and the J gene end by 1 base; junction bases not matched to a gene: 7. CDR3 length equals 15 residues.

This rearrangement joins TRBV10-3 to TRBJ2-7, with D perhaps TRBD1 (6 bases). V lost 4 bases and J lost 5, with 6 bases in between. The CDR3 extends over 11 amino acids. CDR1 and CDR2 from the germline V gene are ENHRY and SYGVKD. CDR3 DNA sequence: TGTGCCATCAGTGCAGGGGACGAGCAGTACTTC. It is translated as CAISAGDEQYF.